The 3 T cell receptor beta chains given below trace back to one sample, sequenced in a study of shared clonotypes between healthy human individuals. Some clones are missing from TCRdb's copy, which holds only in-frame ones; the method was immunoSEQ multiplex PCR. In the table there are 950,000 to 1,200,000 clones, roughly 80% of which are singletons. The sample comprised memory CD4+ T cells from PBMCs. Subset noted: CD45RA-negative fraction. The receptors stem from a man aged 18 to 30 in good health. Some clones in this sample may be carry-over from other donors' samples.

The V call is TRBV7-2, the J call TRBJ2-2; D is unclear. CDR1 is SGHTA and CDR2 is FQGNSA in the germline V gene. V was shortened by 1 base and J by 13 bases, with 10 bases between the two germline ends. CDR3 size: 12 residues. The CDR3 DNA reads TGTGCCAGCAGCTTAGTTTTAGGGCGGCTGTTTTTT. The encoded protein is CASSLVLGRLFF.

V and J are TRBV21-1 and TRBJ1-2; the table's TRBD1 call for D was not verified on the DNA. TRBV21-1 is designated a pseudogene. The CDR3 runs 17 residues. This chain's CDR3 is CASSKPGHPHFNYGYTF. Here the CDR3 DNA reads TGTGCCAGCAGCAAACCGGGACACCCACATTTTAACTATGGCTACACCTTC.

Of note for this clone: This may come from a read error, since a much larger clone is one base off. The identical CDR3 is also encoded by other nucleotide sequences in the sample. V is TRBV30 and J is TRBJ1-5; no clear D gene. Per germline, CDR1 GTSNPN and CDR2 SVGIG (reference sequence). V shed 3 bases and J shed 7 bases, with 19 bases lying between them. The CDR3 runs to 15 residues. CDR3 protein: CAWSALLGSNQPQHF. DNA of the CDR3: TGTGCCTGGAGCGCACTTTTGGGATCCAACCAGCCCCAGCATTTT. The entire variable domain, with the rest obtained from reference TRBV30 and TRBJ1-5, is as follows: SQTIHQWPATLVQPVGSPLSLECTVEGTSNPNLYWYRQAAGRGLQLLFYSVGIGQISSEVPQNLSASRPQDRQFILSSKKLLLSDSGFYLCAWSALLGSNQPQHFGDGTRLSIL.